Below, 21 T cell receptor beta chains from the same sample are listed, as sequenced in a study of low-dose radiotherapy and immunotherapy resistance in tumors. As for time point: before trial treatment. Alpha- and beta-chain coverage of first-strand cDNA came from TRAV- and TRBV-specific primers. With a V-primer adapter and a constant-region primer, TCRs were amplified for about 20 PCR cycles. From the reads, TCRdb called clonotypes with MiXCR, one entry per CDR3 protein. This table holds about 60,000 distinct CDR3 sequences, 20% to 25% found once. Material: PBMCs, obtained before treatment. Source of these receptors: a male donor with prostate cancer.

This clonotype has ten or more counts. This sequence joins TRBV3-1 and TRBJ2-3, with D unclear. The CDR3 sequence is 15 residues long. Germline CDR1 reads LGHDT; CDR2 reads YNNKEL (reference sequence). V dropped 0 bases and J dropped 0 bases, with 7 bases sitting between them. For the CDR3, the DNA is TGTGCCAGCAGCCAAGATGGGCAGAGCACAGATACGCAGTATTTT. This gives the protein CASSQDGQSTDTQYF.

Ten or more counts support this clonotype. This chain uses TRBV16 with TRBJ1-1; 7 nucleotides line up with TRBD1. The J segment lost 2 bases and the V segment lost 1 base, leaving 13 bases of the junction unmatched. Germline lookup yields CDR1 KGHSY and CDR2 FQNENV. This CDR3 is built from 18 residues. In DNA, the CDR3 is TGTGCCAGCAGCCAATTCTTAGGGGGCGCAGTACTAAACACTGAAGCTTTCTTT. As protein: CASSQFLGGAVLNTEAFF.

This clonotype appeared many times. This chain joins TRBV28 and TRBJ1-2; 9 nucleotides align to TRBD1. The CDR3 has 16 residues. Germline CDR1 and CDR2: MDHEN and SYDVKM. Trimming removed 5 bases from V and 7 bases from J; junction bases left unmatched: 14. CDR3 sequence: CASSRRDRVFAAGYTF. DNA for the CDR3: TGTGCCAGCAGTCGCCGGGACAGGGTGTTTGCGGCTGGCTACACCTTC.

This clonotype showed up many times. The chain recombines TRBV20-1 with TRBJ2-7; perhaps TRBD1 as D (6 bases). Germline CDR1 DFQATT, CDR2 SNEGSKA (reference sequence). This CDR3 comprises 13 residues. V lost 4 bases, J lost 0 bases, and 10 bases lay in between. As DNA, the CDR3 is TGCAGTGCTATTGACAGGAGCTCCTACGAGCAGTACTTC. Protein product: CSAIDRSSYEQYF.

The chain joins TRBV18 to TRBJ2-7; tentatively, D is TRBD2 (5 bases). This CDR3 has 15 residues. Trimming shortened V by 2 bases and J by 7 bases, and 18 bases separated the two germline ends. Looked up from germline, CDR1 is KGHSH and CDR2 is LQKENI. DNA of the CDR3: TGTGCCAGCTCACCAGCCAGTCCCCGCTCGGGGGAGCAGTACTTC. It encodes CASSPASPRSGEQYF.

The rearrangement uses TRBV28 and TRBJ2-7; 7 positions agree with TRBD1. Trimming took 5 bases from V and 3 from J; bases not matched to a gene: 4. Germline V gene sequence: CDR1 MDHEN, CDR2 SYDVKM. The CDR3 spans 13 residues. The CDR3 sequence is CASSANRGYEQYF. CDR3 nucleotide sequence: TGTGCCAGCAGTGCCAACAGGGGCTACGAGCAGTACTTC. The variable domain in full, with the rest retrieved from reference TRBV28 and TRBJ2-7, is DVKVTQSSRYLVKRTGEKVFLECVQDMDHENMFWYRQDPGLGLRLIYFSYDVKMKEKGDIPEGYSVSREKKERFSLILESASTNQTSMYLCASSANRGYEQYFGPGTRLTVT.

This clonotype was seen at least ten times. The rearrangement uses TRBV9 and TRBJ1-6; D gene uncertain. The germline V gene has CDR1 SGDLS and CDR2 YYNGEE. The CDR3 is 14 amino acids. The V end was cut by 0 bases, the J end by 9 bases, with 10 bases between. The CDR3 spells CASSVAALGSPLHF. Here the CDR3 DNA reads TGTGCCAGCAGCGTAGCGGCACTTGGTTCACCCCTCCACTTT.

This clonotype was found a few times. The chain links TRBV5-1 to TRBJ1-6; no reliable D call. V gave up 0 bases and J gave up 5 bases, with 12 bases separating them. Germline-derived CDR1 and CDR2 are SGHRS and YFSETQ. CDR3 length equals 16 residues. CDR3 coding DNA: TGCGCCAGCAGCTTGGCCGGGCCAGAAAATAATTCACCCCTCCACTTT. It translates to CASSLAGPENNSPLHF.

The chain is built from TRBV30 and TRBJ1-1; D unresolved. The V and J ends lost 5 bases and 5 bases respectively, with 18 bases between them. The germline V gene has CDR1 GTSNPN and CDR2 SVGIG (reference sequence). CDR3 size: 14 residues. CDR3 bases: TGTGCCTGGGGCGACGGAATCTTCAGGACTGAAGCTTTCTTT. Protein: CAWGDGIFRTEAFF. The full variable domain, in which reference TRBV30 and TRBJ1-1 provide the parts outside the CDR3, is SQTIHQWPATLVQPVGSPLSLECTVEGTSNPNLYWYRQAAGRGLQLLFYSVGIGQISSEVPQNLSASRPQDRQFILSSKKLLLSDSGFYLCAWGDGIFRTEAFFGQGTRLTVV.

This clonotype was picked up many times. The genes are TRBV3-1 and TRBJ2-2; D gene uncertain. The V gene lost 0 bases and the J gene lost 1 base, with 9 bases spanning the gap. This CDR3 region has 16 residues. Per the germline V gene, CDR1 is LGHDT and CDR2 is YNNKEL (reference sequence). CDR3 region: CASSQDHGWNTGELFF. The CDR3 DNA is TGTGCCAGCAGCCAAGATCATGGCTGGAACACCGGGGAGCTGTTTTTT.

In regard to this clonotype: Only one base separates this from a far larger clonotype, so it likely reflects a read error. For the CDR3, the DNA is TGCAGCGTTGGGTGGGGATACAATGAGCAGTACTTC. It yields the protein CSVGWGYNEQYF. This chain connects TRBV29-1 to TRBJ2-4; D is unclear. The V gene's germline CDR1 is SQVTM and CDR2 ANQGSEA. The CDR3 totals 12 residues. Between the trimmed V and J ends, which lost 4 bases and 13 bases, there was a span of 17 bases.

This clonotype came up many times. This chain uses TRBV14 with TRBJ2-1; D remains ambiguous. The V gene lost 5 bases and the J gene lost 3 bases, with 5 bases spanning the gap. There are 12 residues in the CDR3. Germline CDR1 reads SGHDN; CDR2 reads FVKESK. CDR3 nucleotide sequence: TGTGCCAGCAGCATCCTCTACAATGAGCAGTTCTTC. Its translation is CASSILYNEQFF.

This clonotype was observed many times. The rearrangement links TRBV19 to TRBJ1-2; 9 bases are shared with TRBD1. The CDR3 is made up of 16 amino acids. V lost 3 bases, J lost 2 bases, and 7 bases stayed unmatched. Germline-derived CDR1 and CDR2 are LNHDA and SQIVND (reference sequence). The CDR3 nucleotides are TGTGCCAGTAGTATGGCCGGGACAGGGAGGAACTATGGCTACACCTTC. Translation: CASSMAGTGRNYGYTF.

CDR3 loop: CASSGAGGNTGELFF. CDR3 DNA sequence: TGTGCCAGCAGTGGCGCAGGGGGCAACACCGGGGAGCTGTTTTTT. V and J are TRBV6-1 and TRBJ2-2; the match to TRBD1 covers 8 bases. The CDR3 has 15 residues. V lost 4 bases and J lost 2; bases outside the gene matches: 3. Germline assignment: CDR1 MNHNS and CDR2 SASEGT.

On this clonotype itself: A single base is all that separates this from a far larger clone, so a read error is likely. This sequence joins TRBV3-1 and TRBJ2-7; D possibly corresponds to TRBD2 (7 bases). The germline V gene has CDR1 LGHDT and CDR2 YNNKEL (reference sequence). V lost 5 bases and J 7 bases, leaving 18 bases between the germline ends. The CDR3 is 14 amino acids. The CDR3 sequence: CASSWLGGDNEQYF. CDR3 coding DNA: TGTGCCAGCAGCTGGCTTGGGGGGGACAATGAGCAGTACTTC.

The chain uses TRBV7-9 and TRBJ2-5; 7 bases fit TRBD2. V shed 5 bases and J 1 base; nucleotides not matched to a gene: 7. CDR3 length: 15 amino acids. Germline CDR1 is SEHNR and CDR2 is FQNEAQ (reference sequence). CDR3 in amino acids: CASSHYSGGQETQYF. The CDR3 coding sequence is TGTGCCAGCAGCCACTACTCGGGGGGCCAAGAGACCCAGTACTTC. The whole variable domain, remainder taken from reference TRBV7-9 and TRBJ2-5, is DTGVSQNPRHKITKRGQNVTFRCDPISEHNRLYWYRQTLGQGPEFLTYFQNEAQLEKSRLLSDRFSAERPKGSFSTLEIQRTEQGDSAMYLCASSHYSGGQETQYFGPGTRLLVL.

V usage is TRBV20-1 and J usage is TRBJ2-7; 7 bases line up with TRBD1. J lost 2 bases, V lost 1 base, and 8 bases had no gene match. Looked up from germline, CDR1 is DFQATT and CDR2 is SNEGSKA (reference sequence). There are 15 residues in the CDR3. The CDR3 reads CSARGVGGPAYEQYF. The CDR3 DNA reads as TGCAGTGCTAGAGGGGTAGGGGGCCCGGCCTACGAGCAGTACTTC.

CDR3 residues: CSAHRGGSWGYTF. As DNA, the CDR3 is TGCAGCGCCCACAGGGGCGGATCTTGGGGCTACACCTTC. V usage is TRBV29-1 and J usage is TRBJ1-2, with TRBD1 identical over 7 bases. The length of the CDR3 is 13 residues. Germline V lookup: CDR1 SQVTM, CDR2 ANQGSEA. The trim removed 7 bases at V and 8 bases at J, leaving 13 bases unmatched.

This clonotype occurred many times. This sequence joins TRBV20-1 and TRBJ2-1, with 11 bases lining up with TRBD1. Germline CDR1 reads DFQATT; CDR2 reads SNEGSKA (reference sequence). The J segment lost 6 bases and the V segment lost 4 bases, leaving 2 bases of the junction unmatched. The CDR3 is made up of 13 amino acids. The CDR3: CSATGTGGNEQFF. CDR3 nucleotide sequence: TGCAGTGCTACTGGGACAGGGGGCAATGAGCAGTTCTTC.

Of note for this clonotype: This sequence may be a read error, since a much larger clone differs from it by one base. The chain joins TRBV6-2 or TRBV6-3 to TRBJ2-3; D possibly corresponds to TRBD1 (6 bases). Germline CDR1 is MNHEY and CDR2 is SVGEGT. The CDR3 covers 13 residues. CDR3 region: CAGRFNRADTQYF. As DNA, the CDR3 is TGTGCCGGCAGGTTCAACAGGGCAGATACGCAGTATTTT.

Many counts were recorded for this clonotype. The gene calls are TRBV28 and TRBJ1-4, with 9 bases lining up with TRBD1. Per germline, CDR1 MDHEN and CDR2 SYDVKM. CDR3 length: 15 amino acids. V shed 6 bases and J 7 bases; nucleotides not matched to a gene: 9. The CDR3 DNA reads as TGTGCCAGCAGAGCCTCCGGGACAGGGTTTGAAAAACTGTTTTTT. Amino acid sequence: CASRASGTGFEKLFF.